This TCR beta chain was captured by sequencing in a study of shared clonotypes between healthy human individuals. Germline trimming cut 6 bases from V and 8 bases from J; bases unmatched to any gene: 5. There are 12 residues in the CDR3. The germline V gene encodes CDR1 MGHRA and CDR2 YSYEKL. Profiled with immunoSEQ multiplex PCR; TCRdb holds only in-frame clones, not every one. Counted here are about 690,000 clones, less than 95% occurring once; the ten biggest clones make up 34%. The V call is TRBV4-1, the J call TRBJ1-1; 8 bases align to TRBD1. Sequences were obtained from memory CD8+ T cells from PBMCs. Regarding subset: CD45RO+ cells pooled with CCR7-negative TemRA cells. This sequence was found in a man aged 18 to 29 in good health. Some clones in this sample may be carry-over from other donors' samples. In DNA, the CDR3 is TGCGCCAGCAGGGACAGGGCGTCCGAAGCTTTCTTT. Encoded protein: CASRDRASEAFF.